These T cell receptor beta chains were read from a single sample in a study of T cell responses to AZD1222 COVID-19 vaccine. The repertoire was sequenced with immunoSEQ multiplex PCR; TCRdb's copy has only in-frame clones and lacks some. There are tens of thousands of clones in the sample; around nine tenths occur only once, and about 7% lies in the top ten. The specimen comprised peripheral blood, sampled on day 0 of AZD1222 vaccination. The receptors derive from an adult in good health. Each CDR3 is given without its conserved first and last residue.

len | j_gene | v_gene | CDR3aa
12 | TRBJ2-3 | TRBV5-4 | ASSSREGADTQY
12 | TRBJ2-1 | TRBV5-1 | ASSPGQGSNEQF
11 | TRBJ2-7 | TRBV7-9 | ASVDRKGFEQY
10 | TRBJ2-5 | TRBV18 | ASSPRGETQY
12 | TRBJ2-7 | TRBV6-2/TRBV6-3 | ASSTGTTPWEQY
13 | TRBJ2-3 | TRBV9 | ASRTGQGGADTQY
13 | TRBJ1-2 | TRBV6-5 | ASTQGTAANYGYT
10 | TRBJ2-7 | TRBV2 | ASSRDSYEQY
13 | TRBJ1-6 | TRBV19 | ASSIGKHQNSPLH
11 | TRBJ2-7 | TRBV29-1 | SVFILASHEQY
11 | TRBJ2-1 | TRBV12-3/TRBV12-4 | ASSSGSAREQF
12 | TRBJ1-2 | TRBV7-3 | ASSLGRGQDGYT
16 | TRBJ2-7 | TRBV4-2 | ASSQGPSSGRGAYEQY
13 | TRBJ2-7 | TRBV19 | ASSTGTSGRNEQY
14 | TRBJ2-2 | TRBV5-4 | ASSLEDRGRTGELF
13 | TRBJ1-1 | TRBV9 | ASSLQTGSDTEAF
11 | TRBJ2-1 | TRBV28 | ASSPMENNEQF
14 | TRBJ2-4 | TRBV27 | ASSPGGELAKNIQY
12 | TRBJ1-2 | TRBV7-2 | ASSLIQGASGYT
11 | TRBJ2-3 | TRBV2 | ASVREHTDTQY
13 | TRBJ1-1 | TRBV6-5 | ASTWGDRRDTEAF
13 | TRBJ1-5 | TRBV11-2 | ASSLQGLGNQPQH
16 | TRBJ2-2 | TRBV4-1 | ASSQASGGLQNTGELF
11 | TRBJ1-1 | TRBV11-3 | ASSPNRVTEAF